This TCR beta chain comes out of a study of patients and donors after allogeneic stem cell transplantation. V was trimmed by 0 bases and J by 1 base, leaving 9 bases between them. Germline loops: CDR1 LNHNV, CDR2 YYDKDF (reference sequence). This CDR3 region has 15 residues. TCRdb analysed the RT-PCR reads with MiXCR anew, one entry per CDR3 protein. The data contain 200,000 to 250,000 distinct CDR3 sequences, around an eighth of them singletons. The chain combines TRBV15 with TRBJ2-5; perhaps TRBD1 as D (5 bases). The sequencing sample was made of blood, either unsorted or a sorted T cell fraction (not recorded which). The origin of this receptor is a human donor who was either an allogeneic HSCT recipient or a stem cell or donor lymphocyte infusion donor (not recorded which). It is not recorded whose cells these are; they may come from a transplant donor. CDR3 bases: TGTGCCACCAGCAGAGATCGAAGGGGCCAAGAGACCCAGTACTTC. Its protein is CATSRDRRGQETQYF.